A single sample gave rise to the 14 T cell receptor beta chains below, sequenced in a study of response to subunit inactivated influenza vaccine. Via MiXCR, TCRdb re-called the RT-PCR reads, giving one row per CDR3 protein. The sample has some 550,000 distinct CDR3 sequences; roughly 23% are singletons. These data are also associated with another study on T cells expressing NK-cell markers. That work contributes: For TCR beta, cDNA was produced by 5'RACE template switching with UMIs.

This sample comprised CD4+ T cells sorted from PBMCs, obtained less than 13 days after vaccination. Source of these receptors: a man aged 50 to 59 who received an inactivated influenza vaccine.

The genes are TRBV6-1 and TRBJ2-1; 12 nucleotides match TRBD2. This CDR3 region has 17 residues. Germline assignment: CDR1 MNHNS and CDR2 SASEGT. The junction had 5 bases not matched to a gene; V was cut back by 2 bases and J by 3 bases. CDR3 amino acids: CASSETGLAGSYNEQFF. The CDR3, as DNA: TGTGCCAGCAGTGAAACAGGACTAGCGGGAAGCTACAATGAGCAGTTCTTC.

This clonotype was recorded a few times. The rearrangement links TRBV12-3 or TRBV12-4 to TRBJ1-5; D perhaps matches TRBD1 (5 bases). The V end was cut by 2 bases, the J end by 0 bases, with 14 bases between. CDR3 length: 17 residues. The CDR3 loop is CASSLRVGTTSNQPQHF. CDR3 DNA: TGTGCCAGCAGTTTAAGGGTCGGGACTACTAGCAATCAGCCCCAGCATTTT.

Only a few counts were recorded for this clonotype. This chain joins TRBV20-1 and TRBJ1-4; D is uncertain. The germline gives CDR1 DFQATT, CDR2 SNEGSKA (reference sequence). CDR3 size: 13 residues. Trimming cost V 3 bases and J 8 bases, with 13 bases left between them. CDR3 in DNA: TGCAGTGCTAGTTTTGTGGTAGGGGAAAAACTGTTTTTT. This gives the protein CSASFVVGEKLFF.

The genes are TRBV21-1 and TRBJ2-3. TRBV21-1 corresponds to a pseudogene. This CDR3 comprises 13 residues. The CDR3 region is CASSKGRADTQYF. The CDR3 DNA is TGTGCCAGCAGCAAAGGTCGGGCAGATACGCAGTATTTT.

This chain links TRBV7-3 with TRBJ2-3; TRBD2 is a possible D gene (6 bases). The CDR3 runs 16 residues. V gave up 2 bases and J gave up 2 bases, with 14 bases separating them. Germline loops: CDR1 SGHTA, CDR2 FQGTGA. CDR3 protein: CASSLGASAPTDTQYF. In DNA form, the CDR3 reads TGTGCCAGCAGCTTAGGGGCTAGCGCGCCCACAGATACGCAGTATTTT.

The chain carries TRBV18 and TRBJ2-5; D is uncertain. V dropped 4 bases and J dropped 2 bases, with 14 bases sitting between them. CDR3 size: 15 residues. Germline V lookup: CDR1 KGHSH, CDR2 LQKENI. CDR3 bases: TGTGCCAGCTCACGGTCATGGGCCGCTCAAGAGACCCAGTACTTC. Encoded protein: CASSRSWAAQETQYF.

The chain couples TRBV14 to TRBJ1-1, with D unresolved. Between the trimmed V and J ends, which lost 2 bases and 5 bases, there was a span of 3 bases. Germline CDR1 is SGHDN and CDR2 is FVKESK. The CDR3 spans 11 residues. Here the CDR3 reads CASSQTTEAFF. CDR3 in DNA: TGTGCCAGCAGCCAAACGACTGAAGCTTTCTTT.

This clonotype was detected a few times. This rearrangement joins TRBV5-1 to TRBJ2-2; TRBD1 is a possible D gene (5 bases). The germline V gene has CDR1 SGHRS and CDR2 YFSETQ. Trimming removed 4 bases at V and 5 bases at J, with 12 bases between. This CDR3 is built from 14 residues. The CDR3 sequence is CASSIQGLTGELFF. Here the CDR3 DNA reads TGCGCCAGCAGCATCCAGGGATTGACCGGGGAGCTGTTTTTT.

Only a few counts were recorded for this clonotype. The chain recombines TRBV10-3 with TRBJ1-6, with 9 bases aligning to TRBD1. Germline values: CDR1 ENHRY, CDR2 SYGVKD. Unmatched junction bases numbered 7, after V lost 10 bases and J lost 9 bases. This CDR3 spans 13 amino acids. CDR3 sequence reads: CANGQGKSSPLHF. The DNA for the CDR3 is TGTGCCAACGGACAGGGGAAAAGTTCACCCCTCCACTTT.

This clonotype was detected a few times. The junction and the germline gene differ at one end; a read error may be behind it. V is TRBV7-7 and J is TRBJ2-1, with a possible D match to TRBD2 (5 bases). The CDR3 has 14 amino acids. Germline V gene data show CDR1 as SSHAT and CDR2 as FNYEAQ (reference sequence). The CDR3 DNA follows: TGTGCTAGCAGCTTAAAACCTTCGGGGAATGAGCAGTTCTTC. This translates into CASSLKPSGNEQFF. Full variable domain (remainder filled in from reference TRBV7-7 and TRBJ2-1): GAGVSQSPRYKVTKRGQDVTLRCDPISSHATLYWYQQALGQGPEFLTYFNYEAQPDKSGLPSDRFSAERPEGSISTLTIQRTEQRDSAMYRCASSLKPSGNEQFFGPGTRLTVL.

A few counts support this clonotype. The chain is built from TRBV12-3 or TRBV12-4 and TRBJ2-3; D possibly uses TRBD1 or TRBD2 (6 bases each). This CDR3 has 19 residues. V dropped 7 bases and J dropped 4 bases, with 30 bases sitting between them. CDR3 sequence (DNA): TGTGCCAGCAATCGAAGGGGGGCATTTTTTGGGGGAGCGGCAGATACGCAGTATTTT. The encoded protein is CASNRRGAFFGGAADTQYF.

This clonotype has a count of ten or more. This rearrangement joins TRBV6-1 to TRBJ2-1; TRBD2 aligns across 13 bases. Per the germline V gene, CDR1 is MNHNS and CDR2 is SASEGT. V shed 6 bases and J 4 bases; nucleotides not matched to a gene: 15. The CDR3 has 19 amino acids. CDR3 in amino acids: CASRKRHQLAGGLYNEQFF. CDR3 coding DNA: TGTGCCAGCAGAAAGAGACACCAACTAGCGGGGGGGCTGTACAATGAGCAGTTCTTC.

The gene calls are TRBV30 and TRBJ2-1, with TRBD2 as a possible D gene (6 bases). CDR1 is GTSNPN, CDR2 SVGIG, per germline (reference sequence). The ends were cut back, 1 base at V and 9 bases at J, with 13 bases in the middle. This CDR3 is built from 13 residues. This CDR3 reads CAWSDGLNSEQFF. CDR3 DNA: TGTGCCTGGAGTGACGGACTAAACAGTGAGCAGTTCTTC.

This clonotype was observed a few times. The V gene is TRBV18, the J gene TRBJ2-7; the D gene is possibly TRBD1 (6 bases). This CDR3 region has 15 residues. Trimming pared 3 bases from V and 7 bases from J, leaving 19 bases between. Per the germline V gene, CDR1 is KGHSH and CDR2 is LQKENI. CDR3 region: CASSPQRTAEGEQYF. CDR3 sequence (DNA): TGTGCCAGCTCACCGCAACGGACAGCTGAAGGGGAGCAGTACTTC.